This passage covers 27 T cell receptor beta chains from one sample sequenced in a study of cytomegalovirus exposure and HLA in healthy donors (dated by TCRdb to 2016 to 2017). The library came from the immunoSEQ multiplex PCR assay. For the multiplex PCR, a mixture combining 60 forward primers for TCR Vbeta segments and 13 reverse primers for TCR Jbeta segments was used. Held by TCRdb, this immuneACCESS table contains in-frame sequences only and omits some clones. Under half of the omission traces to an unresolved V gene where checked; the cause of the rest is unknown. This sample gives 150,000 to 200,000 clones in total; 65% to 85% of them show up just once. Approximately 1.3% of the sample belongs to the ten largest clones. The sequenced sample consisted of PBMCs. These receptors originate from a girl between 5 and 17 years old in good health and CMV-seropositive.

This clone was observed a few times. The CDR3 protein is CSASIYGYTF. CDR3 DNA sequence: TGCAGTGCTAGTATTTATGGCTACACCTTC. This chain uses TRBV20-1 with TRBJ1-2; no clear D gene. This CDR3 has 10 residues. From germline, CDR1 is DFQATT and CDR2 SNEGSKA (reference sequence). Trimming shortened V by 3 bases and J by 5 bases, and 4 bases separated the two germline ends.

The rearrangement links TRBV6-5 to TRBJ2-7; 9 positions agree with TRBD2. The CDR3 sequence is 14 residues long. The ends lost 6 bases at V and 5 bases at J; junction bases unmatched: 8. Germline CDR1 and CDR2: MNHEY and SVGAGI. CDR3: CASRLGGRGNEQYF. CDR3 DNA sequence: TGTGCCAGCAGGTTGGGCGGGAGGGGCAACGAGCAGTACTTC.

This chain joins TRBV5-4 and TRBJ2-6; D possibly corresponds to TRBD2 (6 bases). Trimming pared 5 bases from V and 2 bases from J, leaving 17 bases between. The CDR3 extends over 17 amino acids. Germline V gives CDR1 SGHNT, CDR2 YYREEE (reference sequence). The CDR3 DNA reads TGTGCCAGCAGGGGGGGATCACAGCCGGCTGGGGCCAACGTCCTGACTTTC. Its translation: CASRGGSQPAGANVLTF.

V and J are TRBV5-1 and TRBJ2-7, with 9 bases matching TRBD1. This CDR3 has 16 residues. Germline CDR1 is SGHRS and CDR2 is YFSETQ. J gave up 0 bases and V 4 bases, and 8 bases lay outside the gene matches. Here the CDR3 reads CASSAGQGIFSYEQYF. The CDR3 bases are TGCGCCAGCAGCGCGGGACAGGGAATCTTCTCCTACGAGCAGTACTTC.

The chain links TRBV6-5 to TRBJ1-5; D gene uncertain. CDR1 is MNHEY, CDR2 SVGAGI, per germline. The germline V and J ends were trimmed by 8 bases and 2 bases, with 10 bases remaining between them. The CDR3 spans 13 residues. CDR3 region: CASRVGRNQPQHF. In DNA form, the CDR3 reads TGTGCCAGCCGGGTCGGTCGCAATCAGCCCCAGCATTTT.

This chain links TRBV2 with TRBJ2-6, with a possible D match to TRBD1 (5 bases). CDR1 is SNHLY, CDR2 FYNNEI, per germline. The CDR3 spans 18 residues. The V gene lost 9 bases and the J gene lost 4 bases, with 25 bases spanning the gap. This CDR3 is CARELKPNPGSGANVLTF. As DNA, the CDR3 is TGTGCCAGAGAACTAAAACCCAATCCAGGGTCGGGGGCCAACGTCCTGACTTTC.

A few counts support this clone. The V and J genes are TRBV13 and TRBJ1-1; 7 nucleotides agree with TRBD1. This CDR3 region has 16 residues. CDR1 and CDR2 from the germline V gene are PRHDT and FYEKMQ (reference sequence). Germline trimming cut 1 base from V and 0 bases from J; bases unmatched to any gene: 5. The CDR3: CASSLARGRLNTEAFF. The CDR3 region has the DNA TGTGCCAGCAGCTTAGCTAGGGGGCGATTGAACACTGAAGCTTTCTTT.

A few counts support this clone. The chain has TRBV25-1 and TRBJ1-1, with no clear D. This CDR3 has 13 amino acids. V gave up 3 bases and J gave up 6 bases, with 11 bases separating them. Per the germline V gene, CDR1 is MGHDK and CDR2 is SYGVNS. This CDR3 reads CASSDPPVSEAFF. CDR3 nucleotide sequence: TGTGCCAGCAGTGATCCCCCGGTCTCTGAAGCTTTCTTT. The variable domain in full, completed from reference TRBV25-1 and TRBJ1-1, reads EADIYQTPRYLVIGTGKKITLECSQTMGHDKMYWYQQDPGMELHLIHYSYGVNSTEKGDLSSESTVSRIRTEHFPLTLESARPSHTSQYLCASSDPPVSEAFFGQGTRLTVV.

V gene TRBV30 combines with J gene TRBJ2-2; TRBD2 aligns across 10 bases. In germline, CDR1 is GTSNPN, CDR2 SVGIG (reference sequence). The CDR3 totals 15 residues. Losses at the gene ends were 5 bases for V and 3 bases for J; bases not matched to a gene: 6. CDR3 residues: CAWDSGRDYTGELFF. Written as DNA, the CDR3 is TGTGCCTGGGACAGCGGGAGGGATTACACCGGGGAGCTGTTTTTT.

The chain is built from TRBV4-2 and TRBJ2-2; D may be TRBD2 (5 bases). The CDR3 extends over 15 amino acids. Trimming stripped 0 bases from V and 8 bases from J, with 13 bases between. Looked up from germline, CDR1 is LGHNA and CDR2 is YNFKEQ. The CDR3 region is CASSQENGGLGELFF. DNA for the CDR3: TGTGCCAGCAGCCAAGAAAACGGAGGTTTGGGGGAGCTGTTTTTT.

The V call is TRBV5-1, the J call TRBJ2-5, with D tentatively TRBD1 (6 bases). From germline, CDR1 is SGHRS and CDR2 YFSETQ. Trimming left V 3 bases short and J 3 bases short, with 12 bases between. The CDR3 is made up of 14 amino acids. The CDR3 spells CASSWGRTEETQYF. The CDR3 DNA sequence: TGCGCCAGCAGCTGGGGACGGACAGAAGAGACCCAGTACTTC.

CDR3 coding DNA: TGTGCCAGGCGTGTCGGCGGGAGGCTATATGAGCAGTTCTTC. Its translation: CARRVGGRLYEQFF. This chain joins TRBV19 and TRBJ2-1; TRBD2 aligns across 8 bases. The CDR3 is 14 residues long. Germline CDR1 is LNHDA and CDR2 is SQIVND (reference sequence). After removal of 9 bases from V and 8 bases from J, the junction contained 12 bases not matched to a gene.

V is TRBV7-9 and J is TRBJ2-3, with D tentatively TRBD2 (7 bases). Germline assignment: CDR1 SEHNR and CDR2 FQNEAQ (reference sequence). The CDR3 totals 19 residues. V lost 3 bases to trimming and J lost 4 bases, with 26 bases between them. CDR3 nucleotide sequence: TGTGCCAGCAGCTTGGGCCGGGGGGTCGGGTTGGCAGGGGCAGATACGCAGTATTTT. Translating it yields CASSLGRGVGLAGADTQYF.

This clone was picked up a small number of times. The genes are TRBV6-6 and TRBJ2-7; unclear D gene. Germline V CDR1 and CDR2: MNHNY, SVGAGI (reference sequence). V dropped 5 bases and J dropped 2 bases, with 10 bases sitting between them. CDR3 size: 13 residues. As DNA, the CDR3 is TGTGCCAGCAGTCTATCCTATGCCTACGAGCAGTACTTC. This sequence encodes CASSLSYAYEQYF.

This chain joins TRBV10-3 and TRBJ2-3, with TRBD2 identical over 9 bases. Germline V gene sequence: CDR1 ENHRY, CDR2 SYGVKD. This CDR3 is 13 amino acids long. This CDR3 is CASASGIGDTQYF. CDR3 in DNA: TGTGCTTCGGCTAGCGGGATCGGGGATACGCAGTATTTT.

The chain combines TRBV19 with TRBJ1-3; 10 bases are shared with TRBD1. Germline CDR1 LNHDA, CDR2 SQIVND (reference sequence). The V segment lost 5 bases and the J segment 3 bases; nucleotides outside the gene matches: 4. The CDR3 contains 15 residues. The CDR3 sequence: CASSDRGLGGNTIYF. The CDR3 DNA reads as TGTGCCAGTAGTGACAGGGGGCTTGGTGGAAACACCATATATTTT.

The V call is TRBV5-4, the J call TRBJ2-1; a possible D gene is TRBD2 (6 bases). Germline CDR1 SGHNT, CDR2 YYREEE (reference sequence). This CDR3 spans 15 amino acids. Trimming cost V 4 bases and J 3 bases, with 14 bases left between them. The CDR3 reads CASSPGGTRYNEQFF. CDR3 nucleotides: TGTGCCAGCAGCCCCGGCGGGACTCGCTACAATGAGCAGTTCTTC.

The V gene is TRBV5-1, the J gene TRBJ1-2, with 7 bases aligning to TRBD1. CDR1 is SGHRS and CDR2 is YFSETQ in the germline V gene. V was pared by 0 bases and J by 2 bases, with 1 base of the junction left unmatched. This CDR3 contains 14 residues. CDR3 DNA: TGCGCCAGCAGCTTGGACAGGGGAAACTATGGCTACACCTTC. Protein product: CASSLDRGNYGYTF. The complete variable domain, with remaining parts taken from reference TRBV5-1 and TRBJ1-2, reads KAGVTQTPRYLIKTRGQQVTLSCSPISGHRSVSWYQQTPGQGLQFLFEYFSETQRNKGNFPGRFSGRQFSNSRSEMNVSTLELGDSALYLCASSLDRGNYGYTFGSGTRLTVV.

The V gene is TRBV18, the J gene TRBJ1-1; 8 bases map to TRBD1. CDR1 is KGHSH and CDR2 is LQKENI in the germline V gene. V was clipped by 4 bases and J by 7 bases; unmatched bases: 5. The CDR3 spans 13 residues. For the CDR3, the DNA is TGTGCCAGCTCACTACGGACAGGGAGTGAAGCTTTCTTT. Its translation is CASSLRTGSEAFF.

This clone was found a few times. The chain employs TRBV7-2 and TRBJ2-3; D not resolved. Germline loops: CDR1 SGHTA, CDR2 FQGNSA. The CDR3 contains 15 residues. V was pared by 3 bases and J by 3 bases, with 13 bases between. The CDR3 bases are TGTGCCAGCAGCTTTAACTACCTGAGTACAGATACGCAGTATTTT. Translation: CASSFNYLSTDTQYF.

This CDR3 reads CASSFGLAGDEQYF. The CDR3 DNA sequence: TGTGCCAGCAGCTTCGGACTAGCGGGAGACGAGCAGTACTTC. The chain employs TRBV11-2 and TRBJ2-7, with 13 bases aligning to TRBD2. Germline V gene lookup returns CDR1 SGHAT and CDR2 FQNNGV. V shed 3 bases, J shed 5 bases, and the junction held 1 base outside the gene matches. The CDR3 is 14 residues long.

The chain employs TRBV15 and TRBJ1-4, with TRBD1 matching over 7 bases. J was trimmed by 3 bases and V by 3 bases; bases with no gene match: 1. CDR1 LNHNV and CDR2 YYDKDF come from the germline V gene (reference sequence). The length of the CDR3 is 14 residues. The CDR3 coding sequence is TGTGCCACCAGCAGGGACAGGTCTAATGAAAAACTGTTTTTT. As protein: CATSRDRSNEKLFF.

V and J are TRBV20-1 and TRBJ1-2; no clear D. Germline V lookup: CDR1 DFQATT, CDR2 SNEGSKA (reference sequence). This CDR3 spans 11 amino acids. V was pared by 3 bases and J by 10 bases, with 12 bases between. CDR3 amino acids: CSASWAPSYTF. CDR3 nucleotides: TGCAGTGCTAGCTGGGCCCCTTCCTACACCTTC.

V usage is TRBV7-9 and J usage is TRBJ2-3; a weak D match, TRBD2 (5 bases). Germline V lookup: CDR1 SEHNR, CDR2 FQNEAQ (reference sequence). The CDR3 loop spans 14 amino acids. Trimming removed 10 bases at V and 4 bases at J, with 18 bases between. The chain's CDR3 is CATRGSGLADTQYF. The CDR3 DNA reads TGTGCCACCCGAGGGAGCGGACTCGCAGATACGCAGTATTTT.

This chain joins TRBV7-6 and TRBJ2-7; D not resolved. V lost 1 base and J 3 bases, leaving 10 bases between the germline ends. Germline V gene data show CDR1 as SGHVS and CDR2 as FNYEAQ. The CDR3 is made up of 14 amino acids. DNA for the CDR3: TGTGCCAGCAGCTTAGGAGAAGTTAGCTACGAGCAGTACTTC. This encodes CASSLGEVSYEQYF.

The DNA of the CDR3 is TGTGCCAGCCCCAGGACAGGGAGGGACTTGAACACTGAAGCTTTCTTT. Protein sequence: CASPRTGRDLNTEAFF. This chain connects TRBV28 to TRBJ1-1; 8 bases map to TRBD1. The V and J ends lost 8 bases and 0 bases, in that order; junction bases with no gene match: 11. The CDR3 runs to 16 residues. Germline CDR1 reads MDHEN; CDR2 reads SYDVKM.

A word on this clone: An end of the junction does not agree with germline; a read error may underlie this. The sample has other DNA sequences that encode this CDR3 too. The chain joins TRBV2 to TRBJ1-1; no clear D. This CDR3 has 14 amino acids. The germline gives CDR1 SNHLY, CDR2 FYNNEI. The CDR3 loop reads CASTPSRVETEAFF. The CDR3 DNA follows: TGTGCTAGCACCCCTTCGCGGGTGGAAACTGAAGCTTTCTTT. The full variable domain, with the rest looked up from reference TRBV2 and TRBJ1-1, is EPEVTQTPSHQVTQMGQEVILRCVPISNHLYFYWYRQILGQKVEFLVSFYNNEISEKSEIFDDQFSVERPDGSNFTLKIRSTKLEDSAMYFCASTPSRVETEAFFGQGTRLTVV.